The 3 T cell receptor beta chains in this list originate from one sample, sequenced in a study of blood T cell repertoires in COVID-19. The repertoire was sequenced with immunoSEQ multiplex PCR; TCRdb's copy has only in-frame clones and lacks some. The table shows 200,000 to 300,000 clones, with roughly four fifths occurring only once. The sequencing input was peripheral blood. The receptor set was obtained from an elderly woman with COVID-19, enrolled during active disease.

This clone was counted a few times. The chain uses TRBV6-6 and TRBJ2-1, with 7 bases that match TRBD1. Germline V lookup: CDR1 MNHNY, CDR2 SVGAGI (reference sequence). The ends lost 8 bases at V and 5 bases at J; junction bases unmatched: 3. This CDR3 is 12 amino acids long. CDR3 nucleotide sequence: TGTGCCAGCTCAAGGGGGCACAATGAGCAGTTCTTC. Its protein product is CASSRGHNEQFF.

The chain couples TRBV29-1 to TRBJ2-7; TRBD1 agrees at 7 bases. The germline gives CDR1 SQVTM, CDR2 ANQGSEA. The CDR3 sequence is 12 residues long. Unmatched junction bases numbered 6, after V lost 6 bases and J lost 4 bases. CDR3 amino acids: CSVTGQQYEQYF. The CDR3 DNA reads TGCAGCGTAACGGGACAGCAATACGAGCAGTACTTC.

The genes are TRBV5-1 and TRBJ1-4; D unclear. Germline V gene data show CDR1 as SGHRS and CDR2 as YFSETQ. The CDR3 runs to 13 residues. The V end lost 0 bases, the J end lost 4 bases, and 4 bases lay between the germline ends. Written as DNA, the CDR3 is TGCGCCAGCAGCTTGGACAGTAATGAAAAACTGTTTTTT. It encodes CASSLDSNEKLFF.